The rows below give T cell receptor beta chains drawn from one sample of a study of T cell repertoires in cytomegalovirus infection. These receptors lack a known antigen. TCRdb called the reads again in MiXCR, with one record for every CDR3 protein. The repertoire includes around 100,000 distinct CDR3 sequences, about 33% of them detected once, and around two fifths sits in the top ten. This sample comprised CD8+ T cells from cultured PBMCs, obtained from culture after CMV antigen stimulation. The origin of the receptors is a human donor in good health (CMV status not recorded). Some clones in this sample may be carry-over from other donors' samples. CDR3s include the opening cysteine and the closing phenylalanine or tryptophan. The D gene is left open where the match is weak. Where a row states a size, it is once, few, many or the class of an expanded clone; other rows omit it.

CDR3nt,CDR3aa,v_gene,d_gene,abundance,j_gene
TGTGCCAGCAGCTTAAAGGGGGTCGGTAAGGGCTACACCTTC,CASSLKGVGKGYTF,TRBV12-3/TRBV12-4,.,.,TRBJ1-2
TGTGCCAGCAGTGCCCAGACAGGGGCGGCCGGGGAGCTGTTTTTT,CASSAQTGAAGELFF,TRBV6-1,TRBD1,few,TRBJ2-2
TGTGCCAGCAGGCCTACCTACGAGCAGTACTTC,CASRPTYEQYF,TRBV5-4,.,.,TRBJ2-7
TGTGCCATCAGAATGGACAGGGGGCCTGACGAGCAGTACTTC,CAIRMDRGPDEQYF,TRBV10-3,TRBD1,few,TRBJ2-7
TGTGCCAGCAGCTTTGAGCGGGCGGAGACCCAGTACTTC,CASSFERAETQYF,TRBV5-4,.,many,TRBJ2-5
TGTGCCAGCAGCCAAAGTGTGATAATCGGCAACCAAGAGACCCAGTACTTC,CASSQSVIIGNQETQYF,TRBV14,.,.,TRBJ2-5
TGTGCCACGGGGGACCCACCGACCTCCTACGAGCAGTACTTC,CATGDPPTSYEQYF,TRBV6-1,.,few,TRBJ2-7
TGTGCCAGCAGCTTAGGTATGAATGAGCAGTTCTTC,CASSLGMNEQFF,TRBV7-2,.,.,TRBJ2-1
TGCGCCAGCAGCTCGGACAGGGGGAACGAGCAGTACTTC,CASSSDRGNEQYF,TRBV5-1,TRBD1,.,TRBJ2-7
TGTGCCAGCAGGGGACAGGGGGAGGATACGCAGTATTTT,CASRGQGEDTQYF,TRBV6-5,TRBD1,.,TRBJ2-3
TGTGCCAGCAGTTCCGTTAGTGACACCGGGGAGCTGTTTTTT,CASSSVSDTGELFF,TRBV6-5,.,few,TRBJ2-2
TGTGCCAGCCCTGGGGAGTCTAGCGGCGAGAATGAGCAGTTCTTC,CASPGESSGENEQFF,TRBV2,TRBD2,few,TRBJ2-1
TGTGCCAGCAGCTTAGTAGGAGCGGGGGACTACGAGCAGTACTTC,CASSLVGAGDYEQYF,TRBV7-2,TRBD2,.,TRBJ2-7
TGCAGCGTCACAGGGGGATATGGCTACACCTTC,CSVTGGYGYTF,TRBV29-1,TRBD1,.,TRBJ1-2
TGTGCCAGCAGCTTATTGATCACTAGCACAGATACGCAGTATTTT,CASSLLITSTDTQYF,TRBV7-8,.,few,TRBJ2-3
TGTGCCAGTATGGGAACAAGCTACAATGAGCAGTTCTTC,CASMGTSYNEQFF,TRBV19,.,.,TRBJ2-1
TGTGCCAGCAGTGGAAGCTCCTATGGCTACACCTTC,CASSGSSYGYTF,TRBV25-1,.,.,TRBJ1-2
TGTGCCAGCAGCTTAGCGAAGTCAGGGAAGGGCACTGAAGCTTTCTTT,CASSLAKSGKGTEAFF,TRBV7-8,.,many,TRBJ1-1
TGTGCCAGCAGCCTCAGTTCAGGTAGCACAGATACGCAGTATTTT,CASSLSSGSTDTQYF,TRBV27,.,.,TRBJ2-3
TGTGCCACCAGTGATGGGTACACAGATACGCAGTATTTT,CATSDGYTDTQYF,TRBV24-1,.,many,TRBJ2-3
TGTGCCAGCAGTTTCCCTTCCGGGACCGCGAAGTCTATCGACTACAATGAGCAGTTCTTC,CASSFPSGTAKSIDYNEQFF,TRBV12-3/TRBV12-4,.,many,TRBJ2-1
TGTGCCAGCGGCATGGACGCGAACACTGAAGCTTTCTTT,CASGMDANTEAFF,TRBV6-2/TRBV6-3,.,.,TRBJ1-1
TGTGCCAGCAGCGGGACAGGGGCCCCTTACGAGCAGTACTTC,CASSGTGAPYEQYF,TRBV7-2,TRBD1,few,TRBJ2-7
TGTGCCAGCGGGTATCCAGGGGGAAGGGAGACCCAGTACTTC,CASGYPGGRETQYF,TRBV27,TRBD1,few,TRBJ2-5
TGTGCCAGCAGTTCCCCAGGGGACGAGCAGTACTTC,CASSSPGDEQYF,TRBV7-9,.,.,TRBJ2-7
TGTGCCAGCAGCTTGGCTGGGACAGGGAGATACGAGCAGTACTTC,CASSLAGTGRYEQYF,TRBV5-4,TRBD1,few,TRBJ2-7
TGCAGTGCTAGTCTGTTGGGCGAGCAAGTCTCAGATACGCAGTATTTT,CSASLLGEQVSDTQYF,TRBV20-1,.,.,TRBJ2-3
TGCGCCAGCAGCCAAGATCATGGTGGGAGCAATCAGCCCCAGCATTTT,CASSQDHGGSNQPQHF,TRBV4-3,.,many,TRBJ1-5
TGTGCCAGCAGCAAGAAGGGGTTCGGGCACAATCAGCCCCAGCATTTT,CASSKKGFGHNQPQHF,TRBV7-4,.,.,TRBJ1-5
TGCAGCGTTGAGTCCGGGTTCAACACAGATACGCAGTATTTT,CSVESGFNTDTQYF,TRBV29-1,.,.,TRBJ2-3
TGCAGTGCCCCCCCCGTGGGGGTCGGTAATGAGCAGTTCTTC,CSAPPVGVGNEQFF,TRBV20-1,.,.,TRBJ2-1
TGTGCCAGCAGTTCGACAGGCCGCAATCAGCCCCAGCATTTT,CASSSTGRNQPQHF,TRBV12-3/TRBV12-4,.,few,TRBJ1-5
TGTGCCAGCAGACTCATAGAAGAGAGCACTGAAGCTTTCTTT,CASRLIEESTEAFF,TRBV6-6,.,.,TRBJ1-1
TGTGCCAGCAGCTTGTCGGGGCAGCGAGACCAGTACTTC,CASSLSGQRDQYF,TRBV7-6,.,.,TRBJ2-5
TGTGCCAGCAGTTACCCGGGACCATCAGTCAAAGAGACCCAGTACTTC,CASSYPGPSVKETQYF,TRBV6-6,.,many,TRBJ2-5
TGTGCCAGCAGCACCCGACAGGGGGCGTCCTACAATGAGCAGTTCTTC,CASSTRQGASYNEQFF,TRBV3-1,TRBD1,.,TRBJ2-1
TGTGCCAGCAGCCAAGTTTATTCGACCGGGGAGCTGTTTTTT,CASSQVYSTGELFF,TRBV5-6,.,once,TRBJ2-2
TGTGCCAGCAGTGAAGTCGGTGGTTTGGTTGAGCAGTTCTTC,CASSEVGGLVEQFF,TRBV2,.,few,TRBJ2-1
TGTGCCAGCAGCTTATTGGGGAGCAATGAGCAGTTCTTC,CASSLLGSNEQFF,TRBV7-2,.,many,TRBJ2-1
TGTGCCAGCAGCTTAGACTTTTGGAGGACAGGGTTCAGTGAGCAGTTCTTC,CASSLDFWRTGFSEQFF,TRBV7-2,TRBD1,many,TRBJ2-1
TGTGCTAGCAGCTTGTGGACAGGGGAGCAAGAGACCCAGTACTTC,CASSLWTGEQETQYF,TRBV7-6,TRBD1,few,TRBJ2-5
TGCAGTGCTAGAGATCCGAGAGCGGGGGGGAACACTGAAGCTTTCTTT,CSARDPRAGGNTEAFF,TRBV20-1,.,.,TRBJ1-1
TGTGCCAGCAGTGAAGAGATAACAGCCGGGTACGAGCAGTACTTC,CASSEEITAGYEQYF,TRBV6-1,.,many,TRBJ2-7
TGTGCCAGCAGTCCTGGGGTAGGTTACTACAATGAGCAGTTCTTC,CASSPGVGYYNEQFF,TRBV6-2/TRBV6-3,.,.,TRBJ2-1
TGTGCCAGCAGTTTAAGGGGGTCTTTTTTAGAGGGGGCTAATGAAAAACTGTTTTTT,CASSLRGSFLEGANEKLFF,TRBV12-3/TRBV12-4,.,many,TRBJ1-4
TGTGCCAGCAGCCCGACAGGGGCCGGTAATCAGCCCCAGCATTTT,CASSPTGAGNQPQHF,TRBV12-3/TRBV12-4,TRBD1,many,TRBJ1-5
TGTGCCAGCAGCTTAGACAGTGAAAAACTGTTTTTT,CASSLDSEKLFF,TRBV7-9,.,.,TRBJ1-4
TGCAGTGCTAGGATAGAGGGAGGGAACATTCAGTACTTC,CSARIEGGNIQYF,TRBV20-1,TRBD2,.,TRBJ2-4
TGTGCCAGCAGCGCCCGTGACAGGGGGAAGTATGAAAAACTGTTTTTT,CASSARDRGKYEKLFF,TRBV7-2,TRBD1,.,TRBJ1-4
TGCAGCGCCAGGGCCTCCTACGAGCAGTACTTC,CSARASYEQYF,TRBV29-1,.,.,TRBJ2-7
TGTGCCAGCAGCTCAAGCGGGGGGGCCTGGGATACGCAGTATTTT,CASSSSGGAWDTQYF,TRBV7-3,TRBD2,.,TRBJ2-3
TGTGCCAGCAGCTTACTCGGAAGCAATCAGCCCCAGCATTTT,CASSLLGSNQPQHF,TRBV7-9,.,many,TRBJ1-5
TGTGCCAGCACCCTGGGGGGGGAGTGGACTGAAGCTTTCTTT,CASTLGGEWTEAFF,TRBV12-3/TRBV12-4,.,.,TRBJ1-1
TGTGCCAGCAGTTACCGGGGGGAAGAGACCCAGTACTTC,CASSYRGEETQYF,TRBV6-5,TRBD2,.,TRBJ2-5
TGTGCCAGCAGCTTGGACGGTGAAAATGGCTACACCTTC,CASSLDGENGYTF,TRBV28,.,.,TRBJ1-2
TGTGCCAGTACCGTGACAGGGGGCTCTTCACCCCTCCACTTT,CASTVTGGSSPLHF,TRBV19,TRBD1,few,TRBJ1-6
TGTGCCAGTAGGGGGGACAGGGCAGCCTACGAGCAGTACTTC,CASRGDRAAYEQYF,TRBV27,TRBD1,few,TRBJ2-7
TGCGCCAGCAGCCAAGATGAAGGGTCTTCCCGGGGCTACACCTTC,CASSQDEGSSRGYTF,TRBV4-1,.,.,TRBJ1-2
TGTGCCAGCAGCTTAGGACTAGCGGAAGTTACCGGGGAGCTGTTTTTT,CASSLGLAEVTGELFF,TRBV13,TRBD2,.,TRBJ2-2